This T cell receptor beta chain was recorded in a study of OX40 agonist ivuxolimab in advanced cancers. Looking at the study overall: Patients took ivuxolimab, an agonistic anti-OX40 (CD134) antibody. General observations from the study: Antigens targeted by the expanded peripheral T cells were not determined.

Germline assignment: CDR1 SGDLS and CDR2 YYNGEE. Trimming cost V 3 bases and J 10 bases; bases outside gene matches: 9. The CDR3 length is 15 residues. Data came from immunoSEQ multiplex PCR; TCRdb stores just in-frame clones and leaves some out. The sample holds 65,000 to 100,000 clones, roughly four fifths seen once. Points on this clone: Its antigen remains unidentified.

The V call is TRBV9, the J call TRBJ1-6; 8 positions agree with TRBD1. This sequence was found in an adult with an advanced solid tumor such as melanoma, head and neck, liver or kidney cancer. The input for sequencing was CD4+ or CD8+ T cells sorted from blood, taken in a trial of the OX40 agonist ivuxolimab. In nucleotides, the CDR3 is TGTGCCAGCAGCGCCTGGACAGGGATGGAATCACCCCTCCACTTT. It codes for CASSAWTGMESPLHF. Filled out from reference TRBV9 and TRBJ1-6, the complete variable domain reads DSGVTQTPKHLITATGQRVTLRCSPRSGDLSVYWYQQSLDQGLQFLIQYYNGEERAKGNILERFSAQQFPDLHSELNLSSLELGDSALYFCASSAWTGMESPLHFGNGTRLTVT.